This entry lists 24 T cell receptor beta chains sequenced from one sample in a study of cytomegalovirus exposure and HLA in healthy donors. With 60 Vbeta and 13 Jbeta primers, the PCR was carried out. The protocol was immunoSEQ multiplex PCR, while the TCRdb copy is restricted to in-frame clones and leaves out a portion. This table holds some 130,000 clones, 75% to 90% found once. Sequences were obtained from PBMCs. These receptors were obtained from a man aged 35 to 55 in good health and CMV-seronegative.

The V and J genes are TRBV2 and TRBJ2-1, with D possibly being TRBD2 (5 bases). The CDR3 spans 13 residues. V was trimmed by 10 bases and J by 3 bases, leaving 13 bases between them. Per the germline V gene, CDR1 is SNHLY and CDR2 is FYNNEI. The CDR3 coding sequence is TGTGCCACTGTCGAACGGGACTACAATGAGCAGTTCTTC. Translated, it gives CATVERDYNEQFF.

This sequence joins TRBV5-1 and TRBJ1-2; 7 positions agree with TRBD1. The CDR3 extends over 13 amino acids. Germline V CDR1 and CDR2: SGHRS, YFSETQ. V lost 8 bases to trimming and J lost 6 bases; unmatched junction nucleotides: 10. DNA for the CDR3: TGCGCCAGACCCGACAGGGACGATGATGGCTACACCTTC. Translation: CARPDRDDDGYTF.

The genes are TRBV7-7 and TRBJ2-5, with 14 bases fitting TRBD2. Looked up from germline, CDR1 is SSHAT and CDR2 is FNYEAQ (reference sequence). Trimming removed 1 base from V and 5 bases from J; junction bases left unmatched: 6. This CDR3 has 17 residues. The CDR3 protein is CASSLVARTSGRETQYF. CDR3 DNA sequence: TGTGCCAGCAGCTTAGTCGCCAGGACTAGCGGGAGGGAGACCCAGTACTTC.

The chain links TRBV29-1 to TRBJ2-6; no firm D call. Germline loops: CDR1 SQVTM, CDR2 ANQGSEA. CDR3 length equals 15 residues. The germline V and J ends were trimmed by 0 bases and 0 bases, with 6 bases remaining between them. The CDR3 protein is CSVEDPSSGANVLTF. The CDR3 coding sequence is TGCAGCGTTGAAGATCCCAGCTCTGGGGCCAACGTCCTGACTTTC.

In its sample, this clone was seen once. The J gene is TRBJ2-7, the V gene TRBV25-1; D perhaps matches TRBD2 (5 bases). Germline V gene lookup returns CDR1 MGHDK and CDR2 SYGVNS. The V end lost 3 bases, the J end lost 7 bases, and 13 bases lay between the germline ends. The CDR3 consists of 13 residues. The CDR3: CASSELGLGEQYF. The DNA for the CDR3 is TGTGCCAGCAGTGAGCTCGGACTCGGGGAGCAGTACTTC.

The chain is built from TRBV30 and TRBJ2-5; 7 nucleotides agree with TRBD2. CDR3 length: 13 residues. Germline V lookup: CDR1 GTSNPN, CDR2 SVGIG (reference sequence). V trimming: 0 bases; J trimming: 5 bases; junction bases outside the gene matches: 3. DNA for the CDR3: TGTGCCTGGAGTGTCTTGGGGGGGGAGACCCAGTACTTC. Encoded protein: CAWSVLGGETQYF.

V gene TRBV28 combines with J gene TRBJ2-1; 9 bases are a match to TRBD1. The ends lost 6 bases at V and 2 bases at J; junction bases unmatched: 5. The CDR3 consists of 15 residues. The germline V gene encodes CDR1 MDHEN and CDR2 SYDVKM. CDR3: CASSSGQGTYNEQFF. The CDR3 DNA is TGTGCCAGCAGCTCAGGACAGGGGACCTACAATGAGCAGTTCTTC. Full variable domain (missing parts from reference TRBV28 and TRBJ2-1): DVKVTQSSRYLVKRTGEKVFLECVQDMDHENMFWYRQDPGLGLRLIYFSYDVKMKEKGDIPEGYSVSREKKERFSLILESASTNQTSMYLCASSSGQGTYNEQFFGPGTRLTVL.

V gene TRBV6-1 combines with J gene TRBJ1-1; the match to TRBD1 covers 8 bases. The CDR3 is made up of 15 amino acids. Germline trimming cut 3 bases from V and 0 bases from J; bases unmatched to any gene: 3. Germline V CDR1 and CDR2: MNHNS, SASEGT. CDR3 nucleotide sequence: TGTGCCAGCAGTGATGGGGACAGGATGAACACTGAAGCTTTCTTT. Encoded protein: CASSDGDRMNTEAFF.

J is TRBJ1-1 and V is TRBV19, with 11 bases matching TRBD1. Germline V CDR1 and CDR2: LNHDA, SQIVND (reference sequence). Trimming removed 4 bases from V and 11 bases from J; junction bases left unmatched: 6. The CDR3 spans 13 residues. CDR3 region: CASSTGTGGSAFF. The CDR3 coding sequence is TGTGCCAGTAGTACCGGGACAGGGGGTAGTGCTTTCTTT.

CDR3 nucleotides: TGTGCCAGCAGCAGAGGATTGGATAGCAATCAGCCCCAGCATTTT. It translates to CASSRGLDSNQPQHF. The chain links TRBV7-8 to TRBJ1-5; D unresolved. Trimming removed 5 bases at V and 0 bases at J, with 11 bases between. The CDR3 length is 15 residues. From germline, CDR1 is SGHVS and CDR2 FQNEAQ. The full variable domain, in which reference TRBV7-8 and TRBJ1-5 provide the parts outside the CDR3, is GAGVSQSPRYKVAKRGQDVALRCDPISGHVSLFWYQQALGQGPEFLTYFQNEAQLDKSGLPSDRFFAERPEGSVSTLKIQRTQQEDSAVYLCASSRGLDSNQPQHFGDGTRLSIL.

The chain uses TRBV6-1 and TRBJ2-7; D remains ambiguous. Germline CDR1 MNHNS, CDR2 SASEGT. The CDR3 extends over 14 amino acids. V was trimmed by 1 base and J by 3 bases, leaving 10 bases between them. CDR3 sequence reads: CASSEVGSIYEQYF. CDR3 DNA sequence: TGTGCCAGCAGTGAAGTGGGCAGTATCTACGAGCAGTACTTC.

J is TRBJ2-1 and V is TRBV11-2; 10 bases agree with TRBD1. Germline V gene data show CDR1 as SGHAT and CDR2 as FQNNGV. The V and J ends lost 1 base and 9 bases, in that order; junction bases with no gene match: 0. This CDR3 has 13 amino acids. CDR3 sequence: CASSLGTGGEQFF. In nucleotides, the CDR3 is TGTGCCAGCAGCTTAGGGACAGGGGGTGAGCAGTTCTTC.

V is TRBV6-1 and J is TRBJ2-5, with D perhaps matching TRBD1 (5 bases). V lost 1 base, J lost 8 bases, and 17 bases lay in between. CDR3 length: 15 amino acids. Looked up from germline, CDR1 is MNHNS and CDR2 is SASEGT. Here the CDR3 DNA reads TGTGCCAGCAGTGAAGGAACCTTTCAGGGCGTAACCCAGTACTTC. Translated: CASSEGTFQGVTQYF.

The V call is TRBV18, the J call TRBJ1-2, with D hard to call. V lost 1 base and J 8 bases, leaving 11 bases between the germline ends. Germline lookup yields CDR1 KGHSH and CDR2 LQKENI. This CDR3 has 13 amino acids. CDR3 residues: CASSPRLESGYTF. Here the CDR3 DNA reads TGTGCCAGCTCACCACGTCTAGAATCGGGCTACACCTTC. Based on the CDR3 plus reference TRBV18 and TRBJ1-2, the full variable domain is NAGVMQNPRHLVRRRGQEARLRCSPMKGHSHVYWYRQLPEEGLKFMVYLQKENIIDESGMPKERFSAEFPKEGPSILRIQQVVRGDSAAYFCASSPRLESGYTFGSGTRLTVV.

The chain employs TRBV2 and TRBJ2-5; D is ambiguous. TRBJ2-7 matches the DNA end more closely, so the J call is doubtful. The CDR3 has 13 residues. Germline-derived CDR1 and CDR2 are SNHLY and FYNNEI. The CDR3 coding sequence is TGTGCCAGCAGTCCTCATATGGTCTACGAGCAGTACTTC. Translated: CASSPHMVYEQYF.

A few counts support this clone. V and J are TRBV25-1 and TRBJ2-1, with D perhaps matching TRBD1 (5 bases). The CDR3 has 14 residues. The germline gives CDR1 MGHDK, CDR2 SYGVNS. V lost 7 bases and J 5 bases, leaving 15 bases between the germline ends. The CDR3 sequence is CASNGGQGNNEQFF. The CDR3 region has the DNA TGTGCCAGCAACGGTGGGCAGGGAAACAATGAGCAGTTCTTC.

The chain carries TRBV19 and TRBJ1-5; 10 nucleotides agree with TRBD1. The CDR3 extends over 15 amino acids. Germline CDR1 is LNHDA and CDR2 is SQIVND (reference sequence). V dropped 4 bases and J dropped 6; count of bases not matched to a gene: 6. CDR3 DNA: TGTGCCAGTAGTACCGACAGGGGGCAGAGTCAGCCCCAGCATTTT. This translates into CASSTDRGQSQPQHF.

The CDR3 here is CASSVTWTGNEKLFF. For the CDR3, the DNA is TGTGCCAGCAGCGTTACCTGGACAGGGAATGAAAAACTGTTTTTT. The chain links TRBV9 to TRBJ1-4, with 8 bases aligning to TRBD1. Germline values: CDR1 SGDLS, CDR2 YYNGEE. The CDR3 covers 15 residues. The junction had 5 bases not matched to a gene; V was cut back by 2 bases and J by 5 bases.

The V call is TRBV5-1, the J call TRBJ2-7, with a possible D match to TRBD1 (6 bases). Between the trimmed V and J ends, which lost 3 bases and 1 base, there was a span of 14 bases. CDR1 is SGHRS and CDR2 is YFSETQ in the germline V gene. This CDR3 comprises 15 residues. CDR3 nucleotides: TGCGCCAGCAGCTGGGAACAGGGATTTTCCTACGAGCAGTACTTC. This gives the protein CASSWEQGFSYEQYF.

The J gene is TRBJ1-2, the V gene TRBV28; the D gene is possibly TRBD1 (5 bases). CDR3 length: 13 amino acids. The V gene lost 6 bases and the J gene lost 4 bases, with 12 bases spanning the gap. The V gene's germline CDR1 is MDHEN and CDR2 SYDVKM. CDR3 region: CASSYRQLYGYTF. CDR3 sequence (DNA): TGTGCCAGCAGCTACAGACAGCTCTATGGCTACACCTTC.

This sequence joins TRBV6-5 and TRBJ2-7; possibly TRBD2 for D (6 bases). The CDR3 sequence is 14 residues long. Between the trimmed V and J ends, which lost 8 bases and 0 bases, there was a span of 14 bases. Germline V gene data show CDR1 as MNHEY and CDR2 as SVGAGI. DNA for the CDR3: TGTGCCAGCGGGACTTACGATGGCTCCTACGAGCAGTACTTC. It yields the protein CASGTYDGSYEQYF.

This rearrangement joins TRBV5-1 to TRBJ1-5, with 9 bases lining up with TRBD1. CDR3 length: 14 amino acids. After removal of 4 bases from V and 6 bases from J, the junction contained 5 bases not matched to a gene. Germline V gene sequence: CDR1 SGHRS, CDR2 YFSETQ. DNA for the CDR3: TGCGCCAGCAGCGCGGGACAGGGCGGTCAGCCCCAGCATTTT. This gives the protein CASSAGQGGQPQHF.

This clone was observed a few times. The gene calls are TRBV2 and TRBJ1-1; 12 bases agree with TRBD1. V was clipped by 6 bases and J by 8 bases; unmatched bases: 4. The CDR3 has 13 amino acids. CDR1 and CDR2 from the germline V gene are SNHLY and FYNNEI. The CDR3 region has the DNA TGTGCCAGCAGGGGGACAGGGGGCGGGGAAGCTTTCTTT. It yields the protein CASRGTGGGEAFF.

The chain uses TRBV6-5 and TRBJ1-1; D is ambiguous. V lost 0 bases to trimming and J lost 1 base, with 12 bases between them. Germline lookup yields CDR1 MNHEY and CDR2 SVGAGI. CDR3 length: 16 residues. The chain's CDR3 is CASSYSRGGWNTEAFF. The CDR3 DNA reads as TGTGCCAGCAGTTACTCGAGAGGAGGCTGGAACACTGAAGCTTTCTTT.